A selection of T cell receptor beta chains follows, all from one sample in a study of cytomegalovirus exposure and HLA in healthy donors. The assay was immunoSEQ multiplex PCR, and TCRdb's table has in-frame clones only and misses some. Of around 100,000 clones listed, approximately 73% are singletons. Material: PBMCs. These TCRs come from a woman under 30 in good health and CMV-seropositive. CDR3s include the opening cysteine and the closing phenylalanine or tryptophan. Each record gives: clone size, V gene, J gene, D gene, CDR3 DNA, CDR3 protein. The D gene is left open where the match is weak. A clone size is listed for some rows: how often the clone was seen (once, few, many), or a class if it is expanded.

NA	TRBV2	TRBJ2-1	NA	TGTGCCAGCAGTGCCCTTAGATACAATGAGCAGTTCTTC	CASSALRYNEQFF
NA	TRBV29-1	TRBJ1-3	TRBD1	TGCAGCGTTGAGAGGGACAGTAAGAACTCTGGAAACACCATATATTTT	CSVERDSKNSGNTIYF
NA	TRBV6-5	TRBJ1-5	TRBD1	TGTACCAGCAGCGACAGGGGCCCACAGCCCCAGCATTTT	CTSSDRGPQPQHF
NA	TRBV5-1	TRBJ2-6	TRBD1	TGCGCCAGCAGCGTAGGGGGCGCGGGGGCCAACGTCCTGACTTTC	CASSVGGAGANVLTF
many	TRBV27	TRBJ1-2	NA	TGTGCCAGCGACCCCGGGGTGCGACGAAACTATGGCTACACCTTC	CASDPGVRRNYGYTF
NA	TRBV7-8	TRBJ2-5	TRBD2	TGTGCCAGCAGCTTAGCGGCGGTCCTAGCGGGAAAAGAGACCCAGTACTTC	CASSLAAVLAGKETQYF
once	TRBV5-6	TRBJ2-7	TRBD2	TGTGCCAGTAGCACGACTAGCGGGAGCCGCGAGCAGTACTTC	CASSTTSGSREQYF
few	TRBV13	TRBJ2-7	TRBD2	TGTGCCAGCAGCGAACGACGGGGGGCCGCGGGAGGGCAGTACTTC	CASSERRGAAGGQYF
NA	TRBV12-5	TRBJ1-1	NA	TGTGCTAGTGGTTCCCTGCCGACGAGGATGAACACTGAAGCTTTCTTT	CASGSLPTRMNTEAFF
NA	TRBV27	TRBJ2-1	NA	TGTGCCAGCAGTTTAGACTTCTACAATGAGCAGTTCTTC	CASSLDFYNEQFF
NA	TRBV5-6	TRBJ2-6	NA	TGTGCCAGCAGCTTGGGGTACAGGGCTGGGGCCAACGTCCTGACTTTC	CASSLGYRAGANVLTF
few	TRBV21-1	TRBJ2-1	NA	TGTGCCAGCAGCTTCCGGGACAGGGTTAACAATGAGCAGTTCTTC	CASSFRDRVNNEQFF
NA	TRBV27	TRBJ2-7	TRBD1	TGTGCCAGCAGCTTCGGGGACAGGGGCTACGAGCAGTACTTC	CASSFGDRGYEQYF
NA	TRBV19	TRBJ2-3	NA	TGTGTCAGTAGTATACACGGGTGGGAGGCAGATACGCAGTATTTT	CVSSIHGWEADTQYF
NA	TRBV5-1	TRBJ2-2	NA	TGCGCCAGCAGCCCTGGGCGGGAAATCGGGGAGCTGTTTTTT	CASSPGREIGELFF
few	TRBV6-5	TRBJ2-1	TRBD1	TGTGCCAGCAGTCCAGGGGGCTTAACCTACAATGAGCAGTTCTTC	CASSPGGLTYNEQFF
NA	TRBV7-9	TRBJ2-1	NA	TGTGCCAGCAGCTTAAGGGGACCGGGGGCCTACAATGAGCAGTTCTTC	CASSLRGPGAYNEQFF
NA	TRBV5-1	TRBJ2-5	NA	TGCGCCAGCAGCTTGGCGGCAGCGGGAGAGACCCAGTACTTC	CASSLAAAGETQYF
NA	TRBV27	TRBJ1-3	NA	TGTGCCAGCAGCCCCGCGTACCTAAACACCATATATTTT	CASSPAYLNTIYF
NA	TRBV5-1	TRBJ2-1	NA	TGCGCCAGCAGGGAGGACAGATGGGATGAGCAGTTCTTC	CASREDRWDEQFF
NA	TRBV10-3	TRBJ1-1	NA	TGTGCCATCAGTGCTATCCAGGGGCTACCGAACACTGAAGCTTTCTTT	CAISAIQGLPNTEAFF
NA	TRBV27	TRBJ1-6	TRBD1	TGTGCCAGCAGTCTCAGACAGGGGTATAATTCACCCCTCCACTTT	CASSLRQGYNSPLHF
NA	TRBV7-7	TRBJ2-7	TRBD2	TGTGCTAGCAGCTTCGACCCCGGGGCTAGCGGCTACGAGCAGTACTTC	CASSFDPGASGYEQYF
few	TRBV9	TRBJ1-1	NA	TGTGCCAGCAGCGTTTCTCCGGACACTGAAGCTTTCTTT	CASSVSPDTEAFF
NA	TRBV10-3	TRBJ1-2	TRBD1	TGTGCCATCAGTGACCGGGACAGCTATGGCTACACCTTC	CAISDRDSYGYTF
few	TRBV19	TRBJ2-1	NA	TGTGCCAGTAGACTCAGGCGGGACGCTTACGACAATGAGCAGTTCTTC	CASRLRRDAYDNEQFF
NA	TRBV5-6	TRBJ2-3	NA	TGTGCCAGCAGCTTGATTCACCGGGAACTCACAGATACGCAGTATTTT	CASSLIHRELTDTQYF
NA	TRBV7-9	TRBJ2-7	NA	TGTGCCAGCAGCCAGACAGTCGAGCAGTACTTC	CASSQTVEQYF
NA	TRBV18	TRBJ2-5	TRBD2	TGTGCCAGCTCATCCAACCCCAGCGGGGGGCGGGGTCAAGAGACCCAGTACTTC	CASSSNPSGGRGQETQYF
NA	TRBV28	TRBJ2-3	TRBD2	TGTGCCAGCAGCACCATTGAAAGGCGGGAGGGAATAGATACGCAGTATTTT	CASSTIERREGIDTQYF
NA	TRBV7-2	TRBJ1-1	NA	TGTGCCAGCAGCCCGGGGTGGACTGAAGCTTTCTTT	CASSPGWTEAFF
NA	TRBV25-1	TRBJ1-1	TRBD1	TGTGCCAGCAGTGATCTAAAAGGGACAGGGGGAACTGAAGCTTTCTTT	CASSDLKGTGGTEAFF
NA	TRBV11-3	TRBJ2-1	NA	TGTGCCAGCAGCTTAGAGGTCGAGGACAGGCAGTTCTTC	CASSLEVEDRQFF